Described below is a single T cell receptor beta chain sequence and its context. Its specificity is unknown. The repertoire was sequenced with immunoSEQ multiplex PCR; TCRdb's copy has only in-frame clones and lacks some. The sample has 100,000 to 150,000 clones; over 75% are singletons. The source of the sample is a study of cytotoxic CD8 clonotypes in ibrutinib-treated CLL. Study details: Across the patients, approximately 12 were relapsed/refractory, roughly 14 treatment-naive and approximately 17 IGHV unmutated. The sample average was 255,043 productive templates and 100,000 or so productive rearrangements.

Study outcomes and limitations: Contraction or stability on treatment characterized the public clonotypes, which were uncommon.

Genomic DNA for TCR beta libraries, around 2 micrograms, came from cryopreserved PBMCs. V was pared by 2 bases and J by 3 bases, with 0 bases between. Germline CDR1 ENHRY, CDR2 SYGVKD. This CDR3 is 11 amino acids long. The TCR sequence derives from a human donor with chronic lymphocytic leukemia. Sequenced here: PBMCs, sampled after 24 months of ibrutinib treatment. This rearrangement joins TRBV10-3 to TRBJ2-3; D unresolved. CDR3 amino acids: CAISETDTQYF. The CDR3, as DNA: TGTGCCATCAGTGAGACAGATACGCAGTATTTT.